The 7 T cell receptor beta chains listed next were all sequenced from one sample in a study of blood T cell repertoires in COVID-19. Some clones are missing from TCRdb's copy, which holds only in-frame ones; the method was immunoSEQ multiplex PCR. The table has about 57,000 clones, almost 85% seen once. Source material: peripheral blood. These receptor sequences come from a woman of 80 years or more with acute or convalescent COVID-19.

This chain links TRBV19 with TRBJ1-2, with 8 bases lining up with TRBD1. This CDR3 comprises 16 residues. Per germline, CDR1 LNHDA and CDR2 SQIVND (reference sequence). V trimming: 6 bases; J trimming: 5 bases; junction bases outside the gene matches: 14. CDR3 sequence reads: CASRFFGGQEEYGYTF. The CDR3 DNA sequence: TGTGCCAGTAGATTCTTCGGGGGACAGGAGGAATATGGCTACACCTTC. Full variable domain (rest looked up from reference TRBV19 and TRBJ1-2): DGGITQSPKYLFRKEGQNVTLSCEQNLNHDAMYWYRQDPGQGLRLIYYSQIVNDFQKGDIAEGYSVSREKKESFPLTVTSAQKNPTAFYLCASRFFGGQEEYGYTFGSGTRLTVV.

This rearrangement joins TRBV18 to TRBJ2-1, with D possibly being TRBD1 (5 bases). Trimming pared 1 base from V and 5 bases from J, leaving 9 bases between. CDR1 and CDR2 from the germline V gene are KGHSH and LQKENI. CDR3 length: 14 amino acids. CDR3 loop: CASSPQGRNNEQFF. Here the CDR3 DNA reads TGTGCCAGCTCACCACAGGGGCGCAACAATGAGCAGTTCTTC.

This clone was seen only once. The rearrangement links TRBV27 to TRBJ2-2; 9 nucleotides agree with TRBD1. Trimming took 6 bases from V and 4 from J; bases not matched to a gene: 6. The CDR3 is 15 residues long. Per the germline V gene, CDR1 is MNHEY and CDR2 is SMNVEV (reference sequence). The CDR3 loop reads CASSPQGARTGELFF. In DNA, the CDR3 is TGTGCCAGCAGCCCACAGGGGGCGCGCACCGGGGAGCTGTTTTTT.

V gene TRBV7-8 combines with J gene TRBJ1-2; D is possibly TRBD1 (6 bases). V lost 5 bases to trimming and J lost 1 base, with 20 bases between them. The CDR3 is 17 amino acids. Germline CDR1 SGHVS, CDR2 FQNEAQ. The CDR3 loop is CASSLNLRTANNYGYTF. CDR3 nucleotides: TGTGCCAGCAGCCTTAATCTTAGGACAGCTAATAACTATGGCTACACCTTC.

The chain uses TRBV6-5 and TRBJ1-1; perhaps TRBD1 as D (6 bases). The CDR3 sequence is 11 residues long. The germline V gene has CDR1 MNHEY and CDR2 SVGAGI. The V end was cut by 7 bases, the J end by 8 bases, with 11 bases between. CDR3 nucleotide sequence: TGTGCCAGCAAACAGGGAACCGAAGCTTTCTTT. As protein: CASKQGTEAFF.

This chain joins TRBV30 and TRBJ1-2; D is possibly TRBD1 (5 bases). The germline V and J ends were trimmed by 6 bases and 8 bases, with 10 bases remaining between them. CDR1 is GTSNPN, CDR2 SVGIG, per germline (reference sequence). The CDR3 length is 10 residues. The CDR3 loop is CACREGGYTF. For the CDR3, the DNA is TGTGCCTGCAGGGAGGGGGGCTACACCTTC.

The J gene is TRBJ2-1, the V gene TRBV9, with a tentative D call TRBD2 (5 bases). Germline V gene lookup returns CDR1 SGDLS and CDR2 YYNGEE. V lost 2 bases, J lost 4 bases, and 13 bases lay in between. The CDR3 contains 15 residues. The CDR3 spells CASSVDGIGYNEQFF. CDR3 DNA: TGTGCCAGCAGCGTTGACGGGATCGGTTACAATGAGCAGTTCTTC.